This T cell receptor (beta chain) originates from a study of graft-versus-host responses after intestinal transplantation. In the study overall: As for transplant type, recipients had multivisceral, liver-intestinal, or isolated intestinal grafts. Once they had received anti-thymocyte globulin induction, all recipients took tacrolimus and steroids for about 3 years. Study-level findings and limits: Patients with graft-donor T cell macrochimerism had high graft-versus-host to host-versus-graft clonal ratios in allografts. There was an association between peak levels of circulating GvH clones and early post-transplant HvG declines.

The germline V gene encodes CDR1 MGHRA and CDR2 YSYEKL. Trimming removed 4 bases at V and 6 bases at J, with 7 bases between. The length of the CDR3 is 12 residues. Note on this clone: The antigen is undetermined.

Sequencing used immunoSEQ multiplex PCR; TCRdb keeps in-frame clones, though not all of them. The sample holds about 93,000 clones, roughly 91% seen once. The chain uses TRBV4-1 and TRBJ2-1, with D hard to call. Sequencing used unstimulated CD8+ T cells sorted from spleen or lymph node cells, obtained before intestinal transplant. This sequence originates from a human donor who received an intestinal transplant. As DNA, the CDR3 is TGCGCCAGCAGCCCGACTGGCAATGAGCAGTTCTTC. This codes for CASSPTGNEQFF.